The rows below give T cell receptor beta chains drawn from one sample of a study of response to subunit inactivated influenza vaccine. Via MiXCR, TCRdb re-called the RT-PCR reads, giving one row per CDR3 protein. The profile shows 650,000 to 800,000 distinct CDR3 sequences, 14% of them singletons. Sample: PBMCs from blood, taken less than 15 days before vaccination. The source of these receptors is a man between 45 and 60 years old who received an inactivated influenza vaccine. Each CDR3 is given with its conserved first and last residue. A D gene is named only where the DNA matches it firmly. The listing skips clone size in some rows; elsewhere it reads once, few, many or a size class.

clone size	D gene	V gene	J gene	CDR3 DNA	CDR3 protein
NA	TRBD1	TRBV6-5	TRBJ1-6	TGTGCCAGCAGTTACCTAGGGACAGATAATTCACCCCTCCACTTT	CASSYLGTDNSPLHF
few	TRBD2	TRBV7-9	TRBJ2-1	TGTGCCAGCAGCCAAAGCGGGGCCTACAATGAGCAGTTCTTC	CASSQSGAYNEQFF
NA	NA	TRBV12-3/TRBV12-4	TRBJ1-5	TGTGCCAGCAGCCTACACAGTTCTAGGCCCCAGCATTTT	CASSLHSSRPQHF
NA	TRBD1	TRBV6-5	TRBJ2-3	TGTGCCAGCAGTTACTCGGGGACAGGGGGTTTTCTTACGCAGTATTTT	CASSYSGTGGFLTQYF
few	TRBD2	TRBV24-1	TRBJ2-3	TGTGCCACCAGTGATTTGAGACCGGGACTAGCGGACACAGATACGCAGTATTTT	CATSDLRPGLADTDTQYF
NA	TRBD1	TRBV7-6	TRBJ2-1	TGTGCCAGCAGCCCTACCGGGACAGGGCGTGGTGAGCAGTTCTTC	CASSPTGTGRGEQFF
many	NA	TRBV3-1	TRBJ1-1	TGTGCCAGCAGAAAGGGAGACACTGAAGCTTTCTTT	CASRKGDTEAFF
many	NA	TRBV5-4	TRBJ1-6	TGTGCCAGCAGTAACGATGATTCACCCCTCCACTTT	CASSNDDSPLHF
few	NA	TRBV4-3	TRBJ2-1	TGCGCCAGCAGCCAAGAAACTTCATACTGGTTCTTC	CASSQETSYWFF
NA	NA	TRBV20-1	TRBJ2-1	TGCAGTGCTAGACAATACAATGAGCAGTTCTTC	CSARQYNEQFF
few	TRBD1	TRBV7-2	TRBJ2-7	TGTGCCAGCAGCTCAGGTCCCGGGACAGGGACCTACGAGCAGTACTTC	CASSSGPGTGTYEQYF
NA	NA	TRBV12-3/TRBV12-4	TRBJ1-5	TGTGCCAGCAGTTTGGGTACAGGGCGTCAGCCCCAGCATTTT	CASSLGTGRQPQHF
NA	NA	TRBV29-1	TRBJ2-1	TGCAGCGCCGAGACAGGACGGACCTACAATGAGCAGTTCTTC	CSAETGRTYNEQFF
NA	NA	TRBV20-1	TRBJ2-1	TGCAGTGCTAGAGGTTCCGGGACTTCCTACAATGAGCAGTTCTTC	CSARGSGTSYNEQFF
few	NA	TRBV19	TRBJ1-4	TGTGCCAGTAGTATGGCGGCAGGGCATGAAAAACTGTTTTTT	CASSMAAGHEKLFF
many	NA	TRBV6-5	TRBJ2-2	TGTGCCAGCAGTTACGCGACAGTGAACACCGGGGAGCTGTTTTTT	CASSYATVNTGELFF
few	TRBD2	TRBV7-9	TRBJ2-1	TGTGCCAGCAGCTCCCCGGCGTTAGCGGGACCCTATGGTGAGCAGTTCTTC	CASSSPALAGPYGEQFF
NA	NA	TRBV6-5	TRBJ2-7	TGTGCCAGCAGTTACTCATGGACGGATTACCCCTACGAGCAGTACTTC	CASSYSWTDYPYEQYF
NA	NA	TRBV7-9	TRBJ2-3	TGTGCCAGCAGGACCCTTCGACCTTATACGCAGTATTTT	CASRTLRPYTQYF
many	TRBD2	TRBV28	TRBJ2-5	TGTGCCAGCAGCCCCTCGGGACTAGCTTCAGAGACCCAGTACTTC	CASSPSGLASETQYF
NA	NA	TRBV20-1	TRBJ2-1	TGCAGTGCTAGAGACTGGGCCCCATTTTACAATGAGCAGTTCTTC	CSARDWAPFYNEQFF
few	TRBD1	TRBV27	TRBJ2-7	TGTGCCAGCAGTCCTATGGGACAGGGGATCAACGAGCAGTACTTC	CASSPMGQGINEQYF